Reported below is one T cell receptor (beta chain). These data originate in a study of blood T cell repertoires in COVID-19. The protocol was immunoSEQ multiplex PCR, while the TCRdb copy is restricted to in-frame clones and leaves out a portion. This table holds fewer than 250,000 clones, approximately 90% found once. This sequence was found in a man between 65 and 85 years old with acute or convalescent COVID-19. Sample: peripheral blood.

CDR3 nucleotide sequence: TGTGCCAGCAGCAAAGGTGTTAGGGAGGGCACCGGGGAGCTGTTTTTT. Encoded protein: CASSKGVREGTGELFF. The gene calls are TRBV21-1 and TRBJ2-2; TRBD2 is the table's D call, not checked against the DNA. TRBV21-1 is described as a pseudogene. The CDR3 is 16 residues long.